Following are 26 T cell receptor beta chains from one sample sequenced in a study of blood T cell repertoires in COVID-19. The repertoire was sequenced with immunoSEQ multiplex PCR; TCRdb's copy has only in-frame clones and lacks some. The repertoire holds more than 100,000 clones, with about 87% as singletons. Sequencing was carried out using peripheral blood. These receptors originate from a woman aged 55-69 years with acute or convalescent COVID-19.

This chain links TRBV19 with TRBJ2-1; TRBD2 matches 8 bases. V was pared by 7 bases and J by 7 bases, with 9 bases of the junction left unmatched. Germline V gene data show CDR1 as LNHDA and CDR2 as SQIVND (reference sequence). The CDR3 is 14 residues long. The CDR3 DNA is TGTGCCAGTACCCCGGGGGGGGCAAAAAATGAGCAGTTCTTC. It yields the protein CASTPGGAKNEQFF.

CDR3 loop: CASSLSGTPNTEAFF. Here the CDR3 DNA reads TGCGCCAGCAGCCTATCCGGGACACCGAACACTGAAGCTTTCTTT. The chain is built from TRBV5-1 and TRBJ1-1; a weak D match, TRBD1 (6 bases). There are 15 residues in the CDR3. Looked up from germline, CDR1 is SGHRS and CDR2 is YFSETQ. Trimming pared 4 bases from V and 1 base from J, leaving 14 bases between.

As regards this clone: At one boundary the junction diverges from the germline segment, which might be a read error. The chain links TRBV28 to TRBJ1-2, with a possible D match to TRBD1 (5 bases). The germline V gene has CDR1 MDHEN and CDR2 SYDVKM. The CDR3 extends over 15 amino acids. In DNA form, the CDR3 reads TGTGCCAGCAGTTTAGGGGCAGCCCTAAGCTATAGCTACACCTTC. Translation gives CASSLGAALSYSYTF.

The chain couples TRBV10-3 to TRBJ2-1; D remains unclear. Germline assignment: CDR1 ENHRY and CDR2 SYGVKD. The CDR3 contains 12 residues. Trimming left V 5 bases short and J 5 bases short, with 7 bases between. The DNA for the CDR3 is TGTGCCATCAGTAGCACTGACAATGAGCAGTTCTTC. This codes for CAISSTDNEQFF.

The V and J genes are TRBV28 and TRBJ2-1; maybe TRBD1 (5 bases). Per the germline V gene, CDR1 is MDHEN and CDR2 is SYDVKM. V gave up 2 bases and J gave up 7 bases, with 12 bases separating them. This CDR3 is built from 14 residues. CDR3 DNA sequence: TGTGCCAGCAGTTTACATCGGACACCTAATGAGCAGTTCTTC. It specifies CASSLHRTPNEQFF. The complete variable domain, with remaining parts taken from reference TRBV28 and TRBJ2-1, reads DVKVTQSSRYLVKRTGEKVFLECVQDMDHENMFWYRQDPGLGLRLIYFSYDVKMKEKGDIPEGYSVSREKKERFSLILESASTNQTSMYLCASSLHRTPNEQFFGPGTRLTVL.

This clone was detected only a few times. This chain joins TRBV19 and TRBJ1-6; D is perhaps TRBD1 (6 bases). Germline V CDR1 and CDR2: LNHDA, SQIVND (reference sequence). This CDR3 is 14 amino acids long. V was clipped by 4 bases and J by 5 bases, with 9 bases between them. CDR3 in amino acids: CASSKRQDNSPLHF. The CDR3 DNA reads TGTGCCAGTAGTAAGAGACAGGATAATTCACCCCTCCACTTT.

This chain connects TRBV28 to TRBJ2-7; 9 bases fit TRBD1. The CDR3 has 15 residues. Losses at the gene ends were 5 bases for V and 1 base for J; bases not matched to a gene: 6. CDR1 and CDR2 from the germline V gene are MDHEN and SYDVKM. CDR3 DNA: TGTGCCAGCAGTATGCCGGGACAGGGATCCTACGAGCAGTACTTC. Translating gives CASSMPGQGSYEQYF.

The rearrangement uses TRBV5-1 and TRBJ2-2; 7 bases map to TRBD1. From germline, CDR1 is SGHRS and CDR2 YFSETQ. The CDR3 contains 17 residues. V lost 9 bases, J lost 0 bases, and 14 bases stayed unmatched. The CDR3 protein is CATAGTEVLSNTGELFF. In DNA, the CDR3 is TGCGCCACTGCCGGGACAGAAGTTTTATCGAACACCGGGGAGCTGTTTTTT.

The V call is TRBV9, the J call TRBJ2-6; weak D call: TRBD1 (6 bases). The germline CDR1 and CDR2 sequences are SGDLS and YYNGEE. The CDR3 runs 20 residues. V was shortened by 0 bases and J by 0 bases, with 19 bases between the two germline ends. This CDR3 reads CASSVAFQGGPLSGANVLTF. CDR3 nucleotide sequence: TGTGCCAGCAGCGTAGCTTTCCAAGGGGGTCCCCTCTCTGGGGCCAACGTCCTGACTTTC.

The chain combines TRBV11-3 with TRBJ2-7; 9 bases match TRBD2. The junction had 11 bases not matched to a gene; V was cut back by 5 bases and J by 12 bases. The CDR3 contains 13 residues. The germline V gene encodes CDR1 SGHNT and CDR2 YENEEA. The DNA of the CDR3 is TGTGCCAGCAGCGCAGGGATAGCGGGAGTTCTGTACTTC. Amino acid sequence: CASSAGIAGVLYF.

In DNA, the CDR3 is TGCGCCAGCAGCCCAACAGGGTCGCCGAGAGATCAGCCCCAGCATTTT. This sequence encodes CASSPTGSPRDQPQHF. The V and J genes are TRBV5-1 and TRBJ1-5, with D possibly TRBD1 on 6 matching bases. Trimming shortened V by 4 bases and J by 5 bases, and 19 bases separated the two germline ends. From germline, CDR1 is SGHRS and CDR2 YFSETQ. This CDR3 has 16 residues.

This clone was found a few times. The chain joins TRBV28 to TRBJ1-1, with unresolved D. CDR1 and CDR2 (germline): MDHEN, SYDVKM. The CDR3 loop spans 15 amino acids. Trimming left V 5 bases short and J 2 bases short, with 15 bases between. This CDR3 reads CASSPSYGPNTEAFF. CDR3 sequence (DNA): TGTGCCAGCAGTCCCTCTTACGGTCCAAACACTGAAGCTTTCTTT.

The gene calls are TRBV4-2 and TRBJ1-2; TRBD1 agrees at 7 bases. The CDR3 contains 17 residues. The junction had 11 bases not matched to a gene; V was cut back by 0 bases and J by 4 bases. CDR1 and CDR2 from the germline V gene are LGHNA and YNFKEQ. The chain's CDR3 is CASSQDAEGALRYGYTF. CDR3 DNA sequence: TGTGCCAGCAGCCAAGATGCGGAGGGGGCGCTTCGCTATGGCTACACCTTC.

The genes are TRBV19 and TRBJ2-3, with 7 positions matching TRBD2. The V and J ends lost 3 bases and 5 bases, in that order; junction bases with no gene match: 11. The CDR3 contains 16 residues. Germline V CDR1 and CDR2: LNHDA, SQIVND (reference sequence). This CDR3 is CASSMASGSRGDTQYF. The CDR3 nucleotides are TGTGCCAGTAGTATGGCTAGCGGTTCACGGGGAGATACGCAGTATTTT.

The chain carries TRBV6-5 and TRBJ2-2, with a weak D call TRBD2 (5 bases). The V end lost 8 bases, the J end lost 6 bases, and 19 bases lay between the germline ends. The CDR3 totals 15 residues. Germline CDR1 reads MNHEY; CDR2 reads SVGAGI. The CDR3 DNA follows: TGTGCCAGCGGACCCCCTACTAGGACCGCCGGGGAGCTGTTTTTT. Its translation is CASGPPTRTAGELFF.

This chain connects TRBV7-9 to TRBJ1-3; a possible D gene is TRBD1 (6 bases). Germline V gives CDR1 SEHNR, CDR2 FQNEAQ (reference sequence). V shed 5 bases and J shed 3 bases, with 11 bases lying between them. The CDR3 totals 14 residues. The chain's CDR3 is CASSLGTLGNTIYF. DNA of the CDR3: TGTGCCAGCAGCCTCGGGACACTTGGAAACACCATATATTTT.

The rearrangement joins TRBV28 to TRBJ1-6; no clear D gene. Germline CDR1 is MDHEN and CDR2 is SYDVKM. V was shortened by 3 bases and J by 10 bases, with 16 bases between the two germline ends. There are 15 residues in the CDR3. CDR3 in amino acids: CASSLGGQINSPLHF. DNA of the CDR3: TGTGCCAGCAGTTTGGGCGGGCAAATCAACTCACCCCTCCACTTT. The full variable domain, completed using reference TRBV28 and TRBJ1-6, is DVKVTQSSRYLVKRTGEKVFLECVQDMDHENMFWYRQDPGLGLRLIYFSYDVKMKEKGDIPEGYSVSREKKERFSLILESASTNQTSMYLCASSLGGQINSPLHFGNGTRLTVT.

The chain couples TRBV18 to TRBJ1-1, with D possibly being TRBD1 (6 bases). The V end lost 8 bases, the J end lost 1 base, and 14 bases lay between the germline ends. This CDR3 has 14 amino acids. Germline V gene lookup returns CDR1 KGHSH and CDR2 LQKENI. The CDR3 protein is CASLSGRGNTEAFF. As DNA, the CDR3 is TGTGCCAGCCTTTCGGGCAGGGGGAACACTGAAGCTTTCTTT.

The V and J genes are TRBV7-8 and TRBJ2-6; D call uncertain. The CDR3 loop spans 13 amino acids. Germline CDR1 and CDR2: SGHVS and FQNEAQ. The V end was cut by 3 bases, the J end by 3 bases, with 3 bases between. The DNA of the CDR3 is TGTGCCAGCAGCTTTAGTGGGGCCAACGTCCTGACTTTC. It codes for CASSFSGANVLTF.

CDR3 nucleotide sequence: TGTGCCAGCAACGGACTAGGCTACAATGAGCAGTTCTTC. Protein: CASNGLGYNEQFF. V usage is TRBV2 and J usage is TRBJ2-1; 7 nucleotides align to TRBD2. The CDR3 consists of 13 residues. Germline loops: CDR1 SNHLY, CDR2 FYNNEI. The trim removed 7 bases at V and 3 bases at J, leaving 3 bases unmatched. The whole variable domain, filled in from reference TRBV2 and TRBJ2-1, reads EPEVTQTPSHQVTQMGQEVILRCVPISNHLYFYWYRQILGQKVEFLVSFYNNEISEKSEIFDDQFSVERPDGSNFTLKIRSTKLEDSAMYFCASNGLGYNEQFFGPGTRLTVL.

The CDR3 spells CASSSRGAVNEQFF. DNA for the CDR3: TGTGCCAGCAGCTCCCGGGGGGCCGTCAATGAGCAGTTCTTC. The chain couples TRBV7-9 to TRBJ2-1; the D gene is possibly TRBD2 (7 bases). This CDR3 comprises 14 residues. In germline, CDR1 is SEHNR, CDR2 FQNEAQ (reference sequence). V dropped 4 bases and J dropped 6 bases, with 13 bases sitting between them. The complete variable domain, with remaining parts taken from reference TRBV7-9 and TRBJ2-1, reads DTGVSQNPRHKITKRGQNVTFRCDPISEHNRLYWYRQTLGQGPEFLTYFQNEAQLEKSRLLSDRFSAERPKGSFSTLEIQRTEQGDSAMYLCASSSRGAVNEQFFGPGTRLTVL.

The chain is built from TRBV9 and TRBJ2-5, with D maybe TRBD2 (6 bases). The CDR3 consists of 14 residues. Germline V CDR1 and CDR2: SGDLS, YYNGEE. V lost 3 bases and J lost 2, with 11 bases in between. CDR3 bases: TGTGCCAGCAGCGCGGTGGCGGGGCAAGAGACCCAGTACTTC. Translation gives CASSAVAGQETQYF.

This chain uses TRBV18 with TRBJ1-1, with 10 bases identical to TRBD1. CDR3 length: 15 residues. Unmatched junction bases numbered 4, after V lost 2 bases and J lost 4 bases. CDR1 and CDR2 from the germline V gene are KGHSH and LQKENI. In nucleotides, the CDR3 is TGTGCCAGCTCACCATCCCGACAGGGGGCCACTGAAGCTTTCTTT. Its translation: CASSPSRQGATEAFF.

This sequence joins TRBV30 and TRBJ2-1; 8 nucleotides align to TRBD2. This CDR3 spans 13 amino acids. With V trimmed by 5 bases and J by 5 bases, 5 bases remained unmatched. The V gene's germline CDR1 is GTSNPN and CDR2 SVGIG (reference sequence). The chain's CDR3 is CAWGGLVNNEQFF. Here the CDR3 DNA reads TGTGCCTGGGGGGGACTAGTAAACAATGAGCAGTTCTTC.

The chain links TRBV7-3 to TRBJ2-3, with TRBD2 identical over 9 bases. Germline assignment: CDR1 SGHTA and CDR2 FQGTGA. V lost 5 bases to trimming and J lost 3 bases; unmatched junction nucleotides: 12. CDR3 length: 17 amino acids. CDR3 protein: CASSLNPGSGRTDTQYF. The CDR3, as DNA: TGTGCCAGCAGCCTGAATCCGGGGAGCGGGAGGACAGATACGCAGTATTTT.

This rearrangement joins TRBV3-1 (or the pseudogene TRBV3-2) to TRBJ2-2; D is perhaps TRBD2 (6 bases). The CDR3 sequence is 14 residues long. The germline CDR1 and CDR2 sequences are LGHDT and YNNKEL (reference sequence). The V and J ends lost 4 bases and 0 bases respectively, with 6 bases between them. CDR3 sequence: CASSLAANTGELFF. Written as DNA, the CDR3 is TGTGCCAGCAGCCTAGCGGCGAACACCGGGGAGCTGTTTTTT.